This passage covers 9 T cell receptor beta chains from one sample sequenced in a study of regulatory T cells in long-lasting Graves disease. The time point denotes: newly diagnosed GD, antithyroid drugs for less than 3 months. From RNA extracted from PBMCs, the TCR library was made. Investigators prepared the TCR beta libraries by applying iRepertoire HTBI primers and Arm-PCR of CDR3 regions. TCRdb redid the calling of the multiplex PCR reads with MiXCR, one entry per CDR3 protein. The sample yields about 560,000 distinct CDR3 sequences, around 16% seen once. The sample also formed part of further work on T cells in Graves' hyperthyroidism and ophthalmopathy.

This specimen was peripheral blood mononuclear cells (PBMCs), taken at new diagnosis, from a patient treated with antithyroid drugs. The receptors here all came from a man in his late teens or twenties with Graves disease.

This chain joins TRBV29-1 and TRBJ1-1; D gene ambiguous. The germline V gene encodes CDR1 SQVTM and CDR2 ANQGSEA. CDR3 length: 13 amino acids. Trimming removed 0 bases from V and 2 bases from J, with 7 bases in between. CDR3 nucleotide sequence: TGCAGCGTTGAAGACCCTATAAACACTGAAGCTTTCTTT. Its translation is CSVEDPINTEAFF.

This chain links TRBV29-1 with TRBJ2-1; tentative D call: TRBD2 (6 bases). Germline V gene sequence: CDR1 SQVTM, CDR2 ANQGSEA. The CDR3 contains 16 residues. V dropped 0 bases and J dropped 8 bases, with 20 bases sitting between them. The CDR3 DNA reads TGCAGCGTTGAAGACCGGTTTGCGGGGCGCCCAGATGAGCAGTTCTTC. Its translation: CSVEDRFAGRPDEQFF.

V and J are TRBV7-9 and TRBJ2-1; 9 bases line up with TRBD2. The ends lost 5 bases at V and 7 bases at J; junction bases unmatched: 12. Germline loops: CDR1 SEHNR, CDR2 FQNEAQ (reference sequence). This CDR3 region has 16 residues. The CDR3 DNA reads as TGTGCCAGCAGCCACCCCCGAGCGGGAGGCGGGAATGAGCAGTTCTTC. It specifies CASSHPRAGGGNEQFF. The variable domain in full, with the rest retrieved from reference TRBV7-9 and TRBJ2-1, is DTGVSQNPRHKITKRGQNVTFRCDPISEHNRLYWYRQTLGQGPEFLTYFQNEAQLEKSRLLSDRFSAERPKGSFSTLEIQRTEQGDSAMYLCASSHPRAGGGNEQFFGPGTRLTVL.

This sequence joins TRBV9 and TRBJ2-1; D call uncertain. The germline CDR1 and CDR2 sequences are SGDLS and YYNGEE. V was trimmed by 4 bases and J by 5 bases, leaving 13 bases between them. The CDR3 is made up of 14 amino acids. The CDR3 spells CASSSDVGDNEQFF. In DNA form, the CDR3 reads TGTGCCAGCAGCTCCGACGTGGGTGACAATGAGCAGTTCTTC.

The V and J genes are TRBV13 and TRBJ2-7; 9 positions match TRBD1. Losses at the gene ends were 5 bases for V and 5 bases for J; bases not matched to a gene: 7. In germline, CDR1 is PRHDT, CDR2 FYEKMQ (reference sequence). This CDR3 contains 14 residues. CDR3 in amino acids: CASSPAGQGDEQYF. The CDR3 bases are TGTGCCAGCAGCCCCGCGGGACAGGGAGACGAGCAGTACTTC. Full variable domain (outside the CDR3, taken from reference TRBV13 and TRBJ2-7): AAGVIQSPRHLIKEKRETATLKCYPIPRHDTVYWYQQGPGQDPQFLISFYEKMQSDKGSIPDRFSAQQFSDYHSELNMSSLELGDSALYFCASSPAGQGDEQYFGPGTRLTVT.

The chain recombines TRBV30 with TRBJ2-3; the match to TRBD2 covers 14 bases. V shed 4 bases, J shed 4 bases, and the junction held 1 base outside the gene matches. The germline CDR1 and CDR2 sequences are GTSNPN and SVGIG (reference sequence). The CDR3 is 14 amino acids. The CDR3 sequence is CAWKGLAGADTQYF. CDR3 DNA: TGTGCCTGGAAGGGACTAGCGGGAGCAGATACGCAGTATTTT.

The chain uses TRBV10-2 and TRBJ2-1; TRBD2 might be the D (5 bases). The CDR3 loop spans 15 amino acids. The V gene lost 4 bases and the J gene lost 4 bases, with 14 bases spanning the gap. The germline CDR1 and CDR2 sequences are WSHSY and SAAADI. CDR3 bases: TGCGCCAGCAGTGTTAGGGAGTCCTCTTACAATGAGCAGTTCTTC. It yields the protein CASSVRESSYNEQFF.

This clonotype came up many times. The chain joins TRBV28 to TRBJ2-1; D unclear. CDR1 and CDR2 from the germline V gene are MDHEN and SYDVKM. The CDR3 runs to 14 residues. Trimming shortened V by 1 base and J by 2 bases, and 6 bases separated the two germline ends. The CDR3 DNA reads TGTGCCAGCAGTTTATTGGCTCCCTACAATGAGCAGTTCTTC. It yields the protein CASSLLAPYNEQFF.

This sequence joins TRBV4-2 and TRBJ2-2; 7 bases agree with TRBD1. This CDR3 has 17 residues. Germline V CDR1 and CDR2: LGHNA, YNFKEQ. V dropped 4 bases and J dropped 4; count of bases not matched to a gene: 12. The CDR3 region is CASSPRTGREITGELFF. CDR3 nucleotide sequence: TGTGCCAGCAGCCCACGGACAGGACGAGAAATCACCGGGGAGCTGTTTTTT.